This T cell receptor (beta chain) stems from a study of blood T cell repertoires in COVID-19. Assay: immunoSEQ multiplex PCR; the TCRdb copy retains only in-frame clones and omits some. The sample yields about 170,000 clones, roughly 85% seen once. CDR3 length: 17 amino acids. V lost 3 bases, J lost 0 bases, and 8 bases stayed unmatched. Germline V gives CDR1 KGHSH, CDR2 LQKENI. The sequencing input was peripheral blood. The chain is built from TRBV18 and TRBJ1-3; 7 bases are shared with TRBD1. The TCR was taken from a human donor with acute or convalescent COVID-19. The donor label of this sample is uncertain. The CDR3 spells CASSPTTGDSSGNTIYF. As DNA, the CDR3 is TGTGCCAGCTCACCGACCACTGGGGACAGCTCTGGAAACACCATATATTTT.